Reported below is one T cell receptor beta chain. Its cognate antigen is unknown. Clones were sequenced by immunoSEQ multiplex PCR, and TCRdb holds only the in-frame ones, with some missing. The data hold about 170,000 clones, with 85% to 90% observed a single time. These data come from a study of T cell responses to AZD1222 COVID-19 vaccine. Study observations and caveats: The donors showed a predominance of white British ancestry and of females, with possible underestimation of clonal diversity. Repertoires were collected only later (after the peak T cell response had occurred). Spike-wide vaccine-associated CD4 TCRs dominated at 160-218 and 743-854.

Trimming pared 6 bases from V and 0 bases from J, leaving 17 bases between. From germline, CDR1 is LGHDT and CDR2 YNNKEL (reference sequence). CDR3 length equals 17 residues. Material: peripheral blood, obtained on day 0 of AZD1222 vaccination. This chain joins TRBV3-1 (or the pseudogene TRBV3-2) and TRBJ2-2; maybe TRBD1 (6 bases). This clonotype originated in an adult in good health. The DNA for the CDR3 is TGTGCCAGCAGACCCCGACAGGCGATCCCGAACACCGGGGAGCTGTTTTTT. It codes for CASRPRQAIPNTGELFF.